This entry describes one TCR beta chain. Its antigen is unidentified. The V and J ends lost 5 bases and 6 bases respectively, with 17 bases between them. Germline CDR1 LGHNT, CDR2 FRNRAP. The CDR3 covers 14 residues. Extraction of RNA preceded its reverse transcription into cDNA, which served as the sequencing template. Sequencing used immunoSEQ multiplex PCR; TCRdb keeps in-frame clones, though not all of them. Among about 200,000 clones, roughly three fifths were seen once, and the ten largest hold nearly 5%. This entry belongs to a study of CD8+ T cells in alopecia areata. PBMCs yielded sorted CD4+ and CD8+ T cells. Study-wide results and caveats: Lesional scalp exceeded normal scalp in clonality, especially in alopecia totalis/universalis.

The source is a human donor in good health. This chain links TRBV12-5 with TRBJ2-7, with a weak D call TRBD1 (6 bases). Sequencing was carried out using CD8+ T cells sorted from blood. In DNA, the CDR3 is TGTGCTAGTGGTGACGGACAGCGTCCGCTCGAGCAGTACTTC. Translated, it gives CASGDGQRPLEQYF.